This T cell receptor beta chain was identified during a study of T cell responses to AZD1222 COVID-19 vaccine. The germline CDR1 and CDR2 sequences are MDHEN and SYDVKM. Trimming pared 5 bases from V and 3 bases from J, leaving 13 bases between. The CDR3 is 14 residues long. Data came from immunoSEQ multiplex PCR; TCRdb stores just in-frame clones and leaves some out. The sample consists of more than 120,000 clones, roughly 86% of them appearing once. The TCR comes from an adult who received the AZD1222 COVID-19 vaccine. The input for sequencing was peripheral blood, taken 28 days after the second AZD1222 dose. The V and J genes are TRBV28 and TRBJ1-1; D uncertain. The CDR3 nucleotides are TGTGCCAGCAGTCCGCGGACGGGCCACACTGAAGCTTTCTTT. This codes for CASSPRTGHTEAFF.